These T cell receptor beta chains were read from a single sample in a study of human T cells and chemical hapten exposure. One entry per CDR3 protein results from TCRdb running MiXCR on the RACE reads. Of under 100,000 distinct CDR3 sequences in the sample, 8.5% to 9% were seen once. Material: whole blood, obtained in connection with sensitization to the hapten diphenylcyclopropenone (DPC). These receptors all come from a man between 35 and 55 years old with alopecia areata. Some clones in this sample may be carry-over from other donors' samples. CDR3s include the opening cysteine and the closing phenylalanine or tryptophan. A D gene is named only where the DNA matches it firmly. Only some rows state a clone size, as once, few, many or a class for expanded clones.

>-|TRBJ1-1|few|TRBV2
TGTGCCAGCAGTGATTCGGCGGACGGGGGGGGCGAAGCTTTCTTT
CASSDSADGGGEAFF
>-|TRBJ2-1|-|TRBV6-5
TGTGCCAGCAGTCTATTCAATCCCTCCCAGGGTGAGCAGTTCTTC
CASSLFNPSQGEQFF
>-|TRBJ2-3|many|TRBV7-8
TGTGCCAGCAGCTTAGACAGGGTAGCAGATACGCAGTATTTT
CASSLDRVADTQYF
>TRBD1|TRBJ1-2|-|TRBV9
TGTGCCAGCAGCGTCTTACGTCTGGACAGGGATTCTTCTGGCTACACCTTC
CASSVLRLDRDSSGYTF
>-|TRBJ1-1|few|TRBV11-3
TGTGCCAGCAGCCTCCCGGGCAGCAGTAACACTGAAGCTTTCTTT
CASSLPGSSNTEAFF
>-|TRBJ1-3|many|TRBV29-1
TGCAGCGTCTCCGGGGCCGGCATCCTCTCTGGAAACACCATATATTTT
CSVSGAGILSGNTIYF
>TRBD2|TRBJ2-2|many|TRBV7-3
TGTGCCAGCAGCTTAAGGGGACTAGCGGGAGGTAGCGCGAACACCGGGGAGCTGTTTTTT
CASSLRGLAGGSANTGELFF
>TRBD2|TRBJ2-3|-|TRBV12-3/TRBV12-4
TGTGCCACAGGACTAGCGGGAGCAGATACGCAGTATTTT
CATGLAGADTQYF
>-|TRBJ1-3|few|TRBV12-3/TRBV12-4
TGTGCCAGCAGCCCCAACCGACAGGCTGTCGTATATTTT
CASSPNRQAVVYF
>-|TRBJ1-2|many|TRBV20-1
TGCAGTGCTAGAGATAACCCTCCTAACTATGGCTACACCTTC
CSARDNPPNYGYTF
>TRBD1|TRBJ2-5|few|TRBV5-1
TGCGCCAGCAGCATGACAGGGGGACATGGAGAGACCCAGTACTTC
CASSMTGGHGETQYF
>-|TRBJ2-7|-|TRBV11-2
TGTGCCAGCAGCTTGGACCGGGACCTTAGGGTTTCCGAGCAGTACTTC
CASSLDRDLRVSEQYF
>TRBD2|TRBJ2-3|many|TRBV12-3/TRBV12-4
TGTGCCAGCAGTGGCAAACAGGGGACTAGCGGGAGGGCCAGAGATACGCAGTATTTT
CASSGKQGTSGRARDTQYF